This entry lists 13 T cell receptor beta chains sequenced from one sample in a study of blood T cell repertoires in COVID-19. Assay used: immunoSEQ multiplex PCR; TCRdb lists only in-frame clones, some missing. The sample has 98,000 or so clones; about four fifths are singletons. The sequencing input was peripheral blood. The receptors here all came from a man aged 60-69 years with acute or convalescent COVID-19.

This sequence joins TRBV5-6 and TRBJ1-6; TRBD1 matches at 8 bases. This CDR3 is 15 amino acids long. V gave up 1 base and J gave up 9 bases; unmatched junction bases: 6. CDR1 is SGHDT, CDR2 YYEEEE, per germline. This CDR3 reads CASSLIQGASSPLHF. DNA of the CDR3: TGTGCCAGCAGCTTGATTCAGGGGGCGAGTTCACCCCTCCACTTT.

The chain's CDR3 is CASSPSSGKTEAFF. DNA for the CDR3: TGCGCCAGCAGCCCGTCGTCGGGGAAGACTGAAGCTTTCTTT. This sequence joins TRBV5-1 and TRBJ1-1; D unclear. The CDR3 consists of 14 residues. Germline CDR1 SGHRS, CDR2 YFSETQ. Between the trimmed V and J ends, which lost 4 bases and 5 bases, there was a span of 15 bases. Full variable domain (missing parts from reference TRBV5-1 and TRBJ1-1): KAGVTQTPRYLIKTRGQQVTLSCSPISGHRSVSWYQQTPGQGLQFLFEYFSETQRNKGNFPGRFSGRQFSNSRSEMNVSTLELGDSALYLCASSPSSGKTEAFFGQGTRLTVV.

CDR3: CASGLAAGELFF. For the CDR3, the DNA is TGTGCCAGCGGATTAGCGGCCGGGGAGCTGTTTTTT. The genes are TRBV28 and TRBJ2-2, with D perhaps matching TRBD2 (6 bases). The CDR3 is 12 amino acids. V lost 8 bases, J lost 6 bases, and 10 bases lay in between. The germline V gene has CDR1 MDHEN and CDR2 SYDVKM.

In its sample, this clone was seen a few times. This chain connects TRBV5-4 to TRBJ2-4, with 12 bases matching TRBD1. V shed 2 bases and J 6 bases; nucleotides not matched to a gene: 6. Germline CDR1 and CDR2: SGHNT and YYREEE (reference sequence). The CDR3 consists of 16 residues. Written as DNA, the CDR3 is TGTGCCAGCAGCTTAGTGGGGACAGGGGGCAGAAACATTCAGTACTTC. This codes for CASSLVGTGGRNIQYF.

The V and J genes are TRBV27 and TRBJ2-1; D may be TRBD1 (5 bases). V was shortened by 3 bases and J by 0 bases, with 9 bases between the two germline ends. The CDR3 extends over 15 amino acids. Germline V gives CDR1 MNHEY, CDR2 SMNVEV (reference sequence). CDR3 loop: CASSFQGYSYNEQFF. CDR3 nucleotide sequence: TGTGCCAGCAGTTTTCAGGGTTACTCCTACAATGAGCAGTTCTTC.

CDR3 sequence reads: CASRGGAGFQETQYF. DNA of the CDR3: TGTGCCAGTAGGGGGGGAGCGGGATTTCAAGAGACCCAGTACTTC. The chain carries TRBV19 and TRBJ2-5; TRBD2 matches 7 bases. Looked up from germline, CDR1 is LNHDA and CDR2 is SQIVND (reference sequence). This CDR3 is built from 15 residues. The V gene end was trimmed by 6 bases and the J gene end by 2 bases; junction bases not matched to a gene: 9.

V is TRBV2 and J is TRBJ1-5, with TRBD1 matching 10 bases. The germline CDR1 and CDR2 sequences are SNHLY and FYNNEI. CDR3 length: 15 residues. The V segment lost 2 bases and the J segment 13 bases; nucleotides outside the gene matches: 11. CDR3 amino acids: CASSETGTGVGWQHF. CDR3 DNA sequence: TGTGCCAGCAGTGAAACCGGGACAGGGGTCGGCTGGCAGCATTTT.

This rearrangement joins TRBV6-5 to TRBJ1-2, with 9 bases lining up with TRBD1. After removal of 4 bases from V and 4 bases from J, the junction contained 7 bases not matched to a gene. The CDR3 has 15 amino acids. Germline V lookup: CDR1 MNHEY, CDR2 SVGAGI. The CDR3: CASSLPGTGSYGYTF. The CDR3 nucleotides read TGTGCCAGCAGTTTACCCGGGACAGGGAGCTATGGCTACACCTTC.

The chain couples TRBV15 to TRBJ1-6, with a tentative D call TRBD1 (6 bases). Trimming left V 0 bases short and J 9 bases short, with 12 bases between. CDR3 length: 15 amino acids. The V gene's germline CDR1 is LNHNV and CDR2 YYDKDF (reference sequence). This CDR3 reads CATSRDRTAPSPLHF. The CDR3 DNA reads TGTGCCACCAGCAGAGATAGGACAGCGCCTTCACCCCTCCACTTT.

The V and J genes are TRBV5-1 and TRBJ2-5, with 11 nucleotides matching TRBD2. Germline-derived CDR1 and CDR2 are SGHRS and YFSETQ. Germline trimming cut 2 bases from V and 5 bases from J; bases unmatched to any gene: 5. The CDR3 length is 15 residues. The CDR3 loop reads CASSFSGRAGETQYF. CDR3 coding DNA: TGCGCCAGCAGCTTTAGCGGGAGGGCCGGCGAGACCCAGTACTTC.

The CDR3 bases are TGTGCCAGCTCACGCGACAGAGAAGAGACCCAGTACTTC. As protein: CASSRDREETQYF. V usage is TRBV18 and J usage is TRBJ2-5, with TRBD1 as a possible D gene (5 bases). The length of the CDR3 is 13 residues. Germline V CDR1 and CDR2: KGHSH, LQKENI. V was trimmed by 4 bases and J by 3 bases, leaving 9 bases between them.

The chain has TRBV12-3 or TRBV12-4 and TRBJ2-7, with D uncertain. The CDR3 consists of 11 residues. V lost 3 bases to trimming and J lost 4 bases, with 4 bases between them. The CDR3, as DNA: TGTGCCAGCAGTTTTGAGTACGAGCAGTACTTC. This codes for CASSFEYEQYF.

This clone appeared a few times. The CDR3 here is CASSFNPGTGYGNSPLHF. The CDR3 DNA sequence: TGTGCCAGCAGCTTCAATCCCGGGACAGGGTATGGTAATTCACCCCTCCACTTT. This chain links TRBV5-8 with TRBJ1-6, with TRBD1 identical over 9 bases. The length of the CDR3 is 18 residues. V lost 2 bases, J lost 6 bases, and 12 bases stayed unmatched. Germline CDR1 reads SGHTS; CDR2 reads YDEGEE.